One and the same sample provided the 8 T cell receptor beta chains below, sequenced in a study of CD8+CD57+ T cells in acquired aplastic anemia. Template material for TCR beta VDJ and CDR3 profiling consisted of genomic DNA. One entry per CDR3 protein results from TCRdb running MiXCR on the reads. The sample records more than 250,000 distinct CDR3 sequences, 56% being singletons. Sequenced input: sorted CD4+, CD8+, or CD8+CD57+ T cells (not recorded which) from PBMCs. The receptors were gathered from a human donor with severe aplastic anemia or a healthy control (not recorded which).

The genes are TRBV24-1 and TRBJ2-5, with 8 bases lining up with TRBD1. Germline V gives CDR1 KGHDR, CDR2 SFDVKD. CDR3 length: 13 amino acids. The V and J ends lost 10 bases and 2 bases, in that order; junction bases with no gene match: 5. This CDR3 is CATDRGDQETQYF. The CDR3 DNA reads TGTGCCACTGACAGGGGCGATCAAGAGACCCAGTACTTC.

The chain has TRBV10-2 and TRBJ2-7; the D is unclear. Germline V gives CDR1 WSHSY, CDR2 SAAADI. V dropped 6 bases and J dropped 6 bases, with 9 bases sitting between them. The CDR3 is made up of 11 amino acids. Written as DNA, the CDR3 is TGCGCCAGCAGCGCGGTGGGCGAGCAGTACTTC. Residues: CASSAVGEQYF.

The rearrangement links TRBV6-5 to TRBJ2-2; 10 bases are a match to TRBD2. CDR3 length equals 19 residues. Germline CDR1 is MNHEY and CDR2 is SVGAGI. The junction had 13 bases not matched to a gene; V was cut back by 6 bases and J by 0 bases. CDR3 DNA: TGTGCCAGCAGAACAAAGGGACTAGCGCATTCTACGAACACCGGGGAGCTGTTTTTT. It encodes CASRTKGLAHSTNTGELFF.

This clonotype was seen once. As the CDR3 is not closed by the conserved phenylalanine or tryptophan, this likely results from a read error. The DNA is omitted, as the CDR3 cannot be located on it reliably, and the CDR3 follows TCRdb's listing. This chain connects TRBV20-1 to TRBJ2-5; the D call of TRBD1 is as the table states it, not checked on the DNA. A total of 9 residues make up the CDR3, ends included. Germline V gene sequence: CDR1 DFQATT, CDR2 SNEGSKA (reference sequence). The CDR3 loop is CSARDSTDR.

Only a few counts were recorded for this clonotype. The rearrangement uses TRBV20-1 and TRBJ2-7; D is uncertain. V lost 6 bases and J 0 bases, leaving 6 bases between the germline ends. Germline-derived CDR1 and CDR2 are DFQATT and SNEGSKA (reference sequence). This CDR3 has 11 amino acids. CDR3 residues: CSARTSYEQYF. For the CDR3, the DNA is TGCAGTGCACGGACCTCCTACGAGCAGTACTTC.

The chain uses TRBV7-2 and TRBJ1-1; D is undetermined. This CDR3 region has 14 residues. Trimming pared 5 bases from V and 0 bases from J, leaving 10 bases between. Germline assignment: CDR1 SGHTA and CDR2 FQGNSA. DNA of the CDR3: TGTGCCAGCAGCCGGATGGGGATGAACACTGAAGCTTTCTTT. Protein sequence: CASSRMGMNTEAFF.

This clonotype was detected ten times or more. V gene TRBV3-1 combines with J gene TRBJ2-5; unclear D gene. Germline V gene data show CDR1 as LGHDT and CDR2 as YNNKEL (reference sequence). Between the trimmed V and J ends, which lost 3 bases and 3 bases, there was a span of 2 bases. The CDR3 is 11 amino acids. The CDR3 DNA sequence: TGTGCCAGCAGCCAGGAAGAGACCCAGTACTTC. It specifies CASSQEETQYF.

J is TRBJ2-7 and V is TRBV9; TRBD2 agrees at 13 bases. The germline gives CDR1 SGDLS, CDR2 YYNGEE. CDR3 length: 16 amino acids. The J segment lost 0 bases and the V segment lost 4 bases, leaving 4 bases of the junction unmatched. CDR3 region: CASSRGLAGDSYEQYF. In DNA form, the CDR3 reads TGTGCCAGCAGCAGAGGACTAGCGGGGGACTCCTACGAGCAGTACTTC.